Shown below are 17 T cell receptor beta chains from a single sample sequenced in a study of blood T cell repertoires in COVID-19. Assay: immunoSEQ multiplex PCR; the TCRdb copy retains only in-frame clones and omits some. Of more than 300,000 clones in the sample, approximately 90% were seen once. What was sequenced was PBMCs or T cells enriched from blood (not recorded which). Receptors originate from a woman aged 18-30 years who had recovered from COVID-19.

The chain uses TRBV19 and TRBJ2-1; TRBD1 is a possible D gene (7 bases). Per germline, CDR1 LNHDA and CDR2 SQIVND (reference sequence). The CDR3 runs 15 residues. Trimming stripped 2 bases from V and 4 bases from J, with 12 bases between. The chain's CDR3 is CASSIQGGPYNEQFF. The CDR3 bases are TGTGCCAGTAGTATACAGGGGGGACCATACAATGAGCAGTTCTTC.

The V and J genes are TRBV11-1 and TRBJ2-7, with D possibly being TRBD1 (6 bases). The CDR3 runs 16 residues. Germline V gene data show CDR1 as SGHAT and CDR2 as FQDESV (reference sequence). The V and J ends lost 1 base and 2 bases respectively, with 15 bases between them. The CDR3, as DNA: TGTGCCAGCAGCTTAGAAGTCGGCCCAGGGGCCTACGAGCAGTACTTC. Its translation is CASSLEVGPGAYEQYF.

The genes are TRBV5-6 and TRBJ2-5, with unresolved D. The CDR3 has 13 residues. CDR1 and CDR2 (germline): SGHDT, YYEEEE. V was cut by 2 bases and J by 5 bases, with 10 bases left in between. The chain's CDR3 is CASSFAGSETQYF. DNA for the CDR3: TGTGCCAGCAGCTTTGCAGGAAGCGAGACCCAGTACTTC.

The gene calls are TRBV5-1 and TRBJ1-2; D not resolved. The CDR3 sequence is 13 residues long. V shed 0 bases and J shed 8 bases, with 11 bases lying between them. Germline V gene sequence: CDR1 SGHRS, CDR2 YFSETQ. CDR3 protein: CASSLGGVEGYTF. CDR3 coding DNA: TGCGCCAGCAGCTTGGGCGGGGTGGAAGGCTACACCTTC.

This clone was observed a single time. V and J are TRBV2 and TRBJ2-7, with a tentative D call TRBD1 (7 bases). The V gene's germline CDR1 is SNHLY and CDR2 FYNNEI. The CDR3 runs 14 residues. Trimming stripped 2 bases from V and 4 bases from J, with 12 bases between. The CDR3 is CASSEQGGIYEQYF. For the CDR3, the DNA is TGTGCCAGCAGTGAACAGGGGGGAATTTACGAGCAGTACTTC.

This chain connects TRBV27 to TRBJ2-7, with D possibly being TRBD1 (6 bases). The V end lost 5 bases, the J end lost 7 bases, and 12 bases lay between the germline ends. CDR1 is MNHEY, CDR2 SMNVEV, per germline (reference sequence). The CDR3 sequence is 12 residues long. The CDR3 protein is CASSPQGFEQYF. CDR3 coding DNA: TGTGCCAGCAGTCCACAGGGTTTTGAGCAGTACTTC.

Only one count was recorded for this clone. The J gene is TRBJ1-1, the V gene TRBV5-1, with 7 bases lining up with TRBD1. Germline CDR1 reads SGHRS; CDR2 reads YFSETQ. The CDR3 runs 15 residues. V shed 1 base and J 5 bases; nucleotides not matched to a gene: 8. The CDR3 nucleotides are TGCGCCAGCAGCTTGTCGGGGGCAGGGGGGACTGAAGCTTTCTTT. Translation gives CASSLSGAGGTEAFF.

The chain is built from TRBV9 and TRBJ1-1, with a weak D call TRBD1 (5 bases). Germline V gene sequence: CDR1 SGDLS, CDR2 YYNGEE. V lost 6 bases, J lost 5 bases, and 17 bases lay in between. The length of the CDR3 is 14 residues. CDR3 in DNA: TGTGCCAGCAACGAGGGCGGGGGAAAAACTGAAGCTTTCTTT. Its translation: CASNEGGGKTEAFF.

The chain combines TRBV7-2 with TRBJ2-1; 10 bases map to TRBD2. Germline CDR1 and CDR2: SGHTA and FQGNSA. The CDR3 extends over 15 amino acids. The V and J ends lost 0 bases and 10 bases, in that order; junction bases with no gene match: 6. CDR3 nucleotides: TGTGCCAGCAGCTTAGCCCTAGCGGGGGTAAGCGAGCAGTTCTTC. Encoded protein: CASSLALAGVSEQFF. Supplemented by reference TRBV7-2 and TRBJ2-1, the full variable domain reads GAGVSQSPSNKVTEKGKDVELRCDPISGHTALYWYRQSLGQGLEFLIYFQGNSAPDKSGLPSDRFSAERTGGSVSTLTIQRTQQEDSAVYLCASSLALAGVSEQFFGPGTRLTVL.

V and J are TRBV19 and TRBJ1-2; D is undetermined. The CDR3 has 18 amino acids. V lost 6 bases to trimming and J lost 5 bases, with 28 bases between them. The germline CDR1 and CDR2 sequences are LNHDA and SQIVND (reference sequence). The CDR3 DNA follows: TGTGCCAGTAGCCATGGGTCCCCGCCTTTTAGCGAAGTTTATGGCTACACCTTC. Its translation: CASSHGSPPFSEVYGYTF.

The chain uses TRBV3-1 (or the pseudogene TRBV3-2) and TRBJ2-1; the D gene is possibly TRBD2 (5 bases). The germline V gene encodes CDR1 LGHDT and CDR2 YNNKEL (reference sequence). V was trimmed by 4 bases and J by 1 base, leaving 11 bases between them. The CDR3 loop spans 15 amino acids. CDR3 region: CASSRGGTSYNEQFF. The CDR3 coding sequence is TGTGCCAGCAGCCGAGGAGGCACTTCCTACAATGAGCAGTTCTTC.

The rearrangement links TRBV28 to TRBJ2-5, with TRBD1 matching over 8 bases. J lost 4 bases, V lost 7 bases, and 8 bases had no gene match. Germline assignment: CDR1 MDHEN and CDR2 SYDVKM. The CDR3 has 14 residues. The CDR3 DNA follows: TGTGCCAGCACATCCGGGACAGGCAGAGAGACCCAGTACTTC. Translated, it gives CASTSGTGRETQYF.

The chain couples TRBV7-9 to TRBJ1-5; 11 positions match TRBD1. V dropped 4 bases and J dropped 7; count of bases not matched to a gene: 3. The CDR3 is 14 residues long. The germline CDR1 and CDR2 sequences are SEHNR and FQNEAQ (reference sequence). In DNA, the CDR3 is TGTGCCAGCAGCTCGGGACAGGGGGAACAGCCCCAGCATTTT. Amino acids: CASSSGQGEQPQHF.

The chain uses TRBV28 and TRBJ1-6; the D gene is possibly TRBD1 (6 bases). Between the trimmed V and J ends, which lost 1 base and 7 bases, there was a span of 14 bases. The CDR3 extends over 16 amino acids. The germline V gene encodes CDR1 MDHEN and CDR2 SYDVKM. The CDR3 nucleotides read TGTGCCAGCAGTTTATACAGGGAGACTTTCAATTCACCCCTCCACTTT. Amino acids: CASSLYRETFNSPLHF.

The chain links TRBV6-5 to TRBJ1-6; 7 bases fit TRBD1. V trimming: 8 bases; J trimming: 9 bases; junction bases outside the gene matches: 4. The CDR3 contains 12 residues. Germline V lookup: CDR1 MNHEY, CDR2 SVGAGI. CDR3 DNA: TGTGCCAGCGACAGGGAAGGTTCACCCCTCCACTTT. It specifies CASDREGSPLHF.

This sequence joins TRBV6-2 or TRBV6-3 and TRBJ2-2, with 8 bases that match TRBD1. The CDR3 has 17 residues. With V trimmed by 4 bases and J by 3 bases, 10 bases remained unmatched. Germline CDR1 MNHEY, CDR2 SVGEGT. Here the CDR3 DNA reads TGTGCCAGCAGTTCCCGTTGGCAACAGGGGGACACCGGGGAGCTGTTTTTT. Protein sequence: CASSSRWQQGDTGELFF.

This chain connects TRBV28 to TRBJ2-7, with 7 bases aligning to TRBD1. V lost 10 bases to trimming and J lost 3 bases; unmatched junction nucleotides: 9. Per the germline V gene, CDR1 is MDHEN and CDR2 is SYDVKM. The CDR3 consists of 13 residues. CDR3 sequence reads: CATKDRVGYEQYF. The CDR3 DNA sequence: TGTGCCACCAAAGACAGGGTGGGCTACGAGCAGTACTTC. Complete variable domain (other parts from reference TRBV28 and TRBJ2-7): DVKVTQSSRYLVKRTGEKVFLECVQDMDHENMFWYRQDPGLGLRLIYFSYDVKMKEKGDIPEGYSVSREKKERFSLILESASTNQTSMYLCATKDRVGYEQYFGPGTRLTVT.